Below, one T cell receptor (beta chain) is given with its context. Its antigen is undetermined. The data stem from a study of post-analysis software for immune sequencing data. Unique molecular identifiers featured in each of the TCR beta cDNA libraries. One entry per CDR3 protein, called by TCRdb with MiXCR from the PCR reads. The sample carries under 200,000 distinct CDR3 sequences, 29% recorded once. V shed 1 base and J shed 3 bases, with 6 bases lying between them. The CDR3 contains 13 residues. CDR1 and CDR2 (germline): KGHSH, LQKENI. Study conclusions and caveats: Comparison with controls showed significantly lower normalized Chao1 diversity in multiple sclerosis patients. Five or six TRBV segments, TRBV5-6, TRBV5-1 and TRBV20-1 among them, were found more frequent in patients than controls.

The chain links TRBV18 to TRBJ1-1; unclear D gene. This clonotype originated in a girl under 18 with multiple sclerosis. The sequenced sample consisted of blood. The CDR3: CASSPHEHTEAFF. The CDR3 DNA reads as TGTGCCAGCTCACCACATGAGCACACTGAAGCTTTCTTT.